Listed below are T cell receptor beta chains from one sample, sequenced in a study of blood T cell repertoires in COVID-19. Assay: immunoSEQ multiplex PCR; the TCRdb copy retains only in-frame clones and omits some. This table has around 130,000 clones, just under 80% appearing once. The sample was peripheral blood. The receptor set was obtained from a man aged 55-75 years with active or convalescent COVID-19. The CDR3 runs from the conserved cysteine through the conserved F or W.

>TRBV28|14|TRBJ1-2
CASSFAGTNYGYTF
>TRBV10-3|13|TRBJ2-7
CAISVRQGDEQYF
>TRBV9|14|TRBJ2-7
CASSVGDKFYEQYF
>TRBV7-9|14|TRBJ1-6
CASSLPVPNSPLHF
>TRBV28|19|TRBJ2-2
CASSLKIVFLVGGTGELFF
>TRBV27|14|TRBJ1-1
CASSLQGHHTEAFF
>TRBV28|14|TRBJ2-7
CASSLGTGTYEQYF
>TRBV27|14|TRBJ2-3
CASSLVGLTDTQYF
>TRBV4-1|17|TRBJ2-1
CASSQISGTSLYNEQFF
>TRBV27|14|TRBJ2-1
CASSSRESFNEQFF
>TRBV7-6|13|TRBJ1-2
CASSLARDYGYTF
>TRBV27|15|TRBJ2-1
CASRAGGGSYNEQFF
>TRBV3-1/TRBV3-2|16|TRBJ1-1
CASSQDLGTANTEAFF
>TRBV24-1|16|TRBJ1-4
CATSDSTPGTAEKLFF
>TRBV9|15|TRBJ2-1
CASSVAGVSYNEQFF
>TRBV28|15|TRBJ2-7
CASSFPSSGRAAQYF
>TRBV27|15|TRBJ2-7
CASRQAGALTYEQYF
>TRBV7-2|16|TRBJ1-1
CASSLDSGGMNTEAFF
>TRBV6-1|15|TRBJ2-3
CASSEISGGPDTQYF
>TRBV7-2|15|TRBJ2-3
CASSLDNRGGDTQYF
>TRBV6-6|15|TRBJ1-5
CASRLAPRGTLPQHF
>TRBV10-3|15|TRBJ2-1
CAISGRLAGDNEQFF
>TRBV9|17|TRBJ2-1
CASSPRTSGASYNEQFF
>TRBV6-4|13|TRBJ2-1
CASSQQANNEQFF